Detailed here is one TCR beta chain. The sample originates from a study of regulatory and conventional T cells in RAG deficiency. V was cut by 4 bases and J by 10 bases, with 14 bases left in between. CDR3 length: 14 residues. From germline, CDR1 is SGHDN and CDR2 FVKESK. Blood CD4+ CD25-low CD127-high conventional T cells supplied the genomic DNA template. Data came from immunoSEQ multiplex PCR; TCRdb stores just in-frame clones and leaves some out. The profile shows around 25,000 clones, around 96% of them singletons. Another study also made use of these data, one on regulatory T cells. That publication notes: The primer mix had 52 TRBV and 13 TRBJ primers.

This TCR was sampled from a human donor in good health. The V gene is TRBV14, the J gene TRBJ1-6; possible D gene TRBD1, 6 bases. Sequenced sample: CD25- CD4+ T cells sorted from blood. The CDR3 sequence is CASSPRLQGSPLHF. In DNA, the CDR3 is TGTGCCAGCAGCCCGCGTTTACAGGGATCACCCCTCCACTTT.